The clone carrying this T cell receptor (beta chain) has more than one count but fewer than ten. Its target is unknown. This CDR3 has 18 residues. V was shortened by 4 bases and J by 2 bases, with 26 bases between the two germline ends. The germline V gene encodes CDR1 DFQATT and CDR2 SNEGSKA (reference sequence). The entry originates in a study of T-cell reconstitution after alpha-beta-depleted transplantation in children. Study findings and constraints: For some patients, TCRbeta diversity was high at day 60 because of recipient T cells and thymic progenitors that survived. Expanded clones from the graft, numbering several hundred, reportedly supplied alpha-beta T cells about two months after transplant. One year post-transplant, T-cell counts and diversity were largely derived from T cells produced anew.

Unique molecular identifiers were built into the TCRbeta library. From the PCR reads, TCRdb called clonotypes with MiXCR, one entry per CDR3 protein. Of some 140,000 distinct CDR3 sequences detected, roughly 9% appear once; the ten largest clones hold nearly 25%. The chain joins TRBV20-1 to TRBJ2-5, with D perhaps being TRBD1 or TRBD2 (5 bases each). The sequences come from PBMCs, mostly from graft donor cells, collected 180 days after TCRalphabeta/CD19-depleted stem cell transplant. The clonotype was recovered from a girl under three years old who had a stem cell transplant for combined immunodeficiency, so the T cells may come from the graft donor. CDR3 sequence reads: CSATSPGPLVGRQETQYF. The CDR3 bases are TGCAGTGCTACGAGTCCGGGACCCTTAGTGGGGAGACAAGAGACCCAGTACTTC.